These 4 T cell receptor beta chains originate from one sample sequenced in a study of T cells of healthy individuals. Using its own MiXCR run on the 5' RACE reads, TCRdb lists one record per CDR3 protein. The sample holds 40,000 to 65,000 distinct CDR3 sequences; roughly 14% are singletons and the top ten take about 16%. The receptors shown here come from a human donor in good health.

The chain combines TRBV10-3 with TRBJ2-1, with a tentative D call TRBD2 (5 bases). Germline V lookup: CDR1 ENHRY, CDR2 SYGVKD. The CDR3 sequence is 16 residues long. The V gene lost 4 bases and the J gene lost 9 bases, with 22 bases spanning the gap. The CDR3 DNA reads TGTGCCATCAGTGGGACTTTAGGATCGGGGAAGGCTGAGCAGTTCTTC. Translated, it gives CAISGTLGSGKAEQFF.

This clonotype appeared many times. The V gene is TRBV5-1, the J gene TRBJ2-7; D is possibly TRBD2 (5 bases). This CDR3 is 11 amino acids long. Looked up from germline, CDR1 is SGHRS and CDR2 is YFSETQ. Trimming shortened V by 7 bases and J by 4 bases, and 9 bases separated the two germline ends. CDR3 in amino acids: CASAGQYEQYF. The CDR3 region has the DNA TGCGCCAGCGCGGGCCAGTACGAGCAGTACTTC.

This chain uses TRBV12-3 or TRBV12-4 with TRBJ2-7; 8 bases are shared with TRBD1. Trimming took 5 bases from V and 0 from J; bases not matched to a gene: 9. The CDR3 length is 16 residues. The CDR3: CASSALGDRTSYEQYF. The CDR3 nucleotides read TGTGCCAGCAGTGCACTCGGGGACAGGACCTCCTACGAGCAGTACTTC.

This clonotype was found a few times. The chain uses TRBV5-1 and TRBJ2-4; D not resolved. CDR1 and CDR2 (germline): SGHRS, YFSETQ. This CDR3 has 13 amino acids. The ends were cut back, 4 bases at V and 5 bases at J, with 10 bases in the middle. The CDR3 loop is CASSTGRENIQYF. Written as DNA, the CDR3 is TGCGCCAGCAGCACCGGACGTGAAAACATTCAGTACTTC. The complete variable domain, with remaining parts taken from reference TRBV5-1 and TRBJ2-4, reads KAGVTQTPRYLIKTRGQQVTLSCSPISGHRSVSWYQQTPGQGLQFLFEYFSETQRNKGNFPGRFSGRQFSNSRSEMNVSTLELGDSALYLCASSTGRENIQYFGAGTRLSVL.